These 23 T cell receptor beta chains came from one sample sequenced in a study of technical replicates of blood from a handful of donors. The repertoire was sequenced with immunoSEQ multiplex PCR; TCRdb's copy has only in-frame clones and lacks some. The profile shows almost 70,000 clones, roughly 92% of them singletons. The sample was T cells isolated from PBMCs. All receptors derive from a human donor in good health.

This chain connects TRBV30 to TRBJ2-1, with TRBD1 matching 12 bases. Germline V gene data show CDR1 as GTSNPN and CDR2 as SVGIG (reference sequence). This CDR3 has 12 amino acids. Written as DNA, the CDR3 is TGTGCTTACGGGACAGGGGGCGTTGAGCAGTTCTTC. It codes for CAYGTGGVEQFF.

This clone was recorded once. The V call is TRBV9, the J call TRBJ1-3; the D gene is possibly TRBD1 (5 bases). Germline V lookup: CDR1 SGDLS, CDR2 YYNGEE. This CDR3 is built from 15 residues. The V and J ends lost 1 base and 0 bases respectively, with 8 bases between them. The CDR3 protein is CASSVTRDSGNTIYF. The CDR3 DNA is TGTGCCAGCAGCGTAACCAGGGACTCTGGAAACACCATATATTTT.

The chain recombines TRBV7-2 with TRBJ2-7; 7 bases agree with TRBD1. The CDR3 runs to 15 residues. Germline V CDR1 and CDR2: SGHTA, FQGNSA. Trimming took 3 bases from V and 2 from J; bases not matched to a gene: 7. The CDR3 bases are TGTGCCAGCAGCTTCTCCGGGACAGATACCTACGAGCAGTACTTC. It is translated as CASSFSGTDTYEQYF.

The gene calls are TRBV11-3 and TRBJ2-2, with 8 bases that match TRBD2. V was pared by 8 bases and J by 2 bases, with 16 bases of the junction left unmatched. Germline V lookup: CDR1 SGHNT, CDR2 YENEEA. The CDR3 covers 18 residues. CDR3: CASGGPDWREANTGELFF. The CDR3 DNA sequence: TGTGCCAGCGGGGGCCCGGACTGGCGGGAGGCCAACACCGGGGAGCTGTTTTTT.

This chain joins TRBV4-3 and TRBJ2-7; 7 bases line up with TRBD2. With 2 bases clipped from V and 4 bases from J, the junction kept 14 bases outside the gene matches. The CDR3 loop spans 17 amino acids. The V gene's germline CDR1 is LGHNA and CDR2 YSLEER. In nucleotides, the CDR3 is TGCGCCAGCAGCCAATCCCGCACCCAGCTAGCGGATTACGAGCAGTACTTC. This sequence encodes CASSQSRTQLADYEQYF.

The V and J genes are TRBV5-8 and TRBJ2-2; 7 bases agree with TRBD1. V lost 4 bases, J lost 2 bases, and 8 bases stayed unmatched. The CDR3 covers 16 residues. In germline, CDR1 is SGHTS, CDR2 YDEGEE. The CDR3 region has the DNA TGTGCCAGCAGCCGGGACGGGACAGCAAACACCGGGGAGCTGTTTTTT. Residues: CASSRDGTANTGELFF. Based on the CDR3 plus reference TRBV5-8 and TRBJ2-2, the full variable domain is EAGVTQSPTHLIKTRGQQATLRCSPISGHTSVYWYQQALGLGLQFLLWYDEGEERNRGNFPPRFSGRQFPNYSSELNVNALELEDSALYLCASSRDGTANTGELFFGEGSRLTVL.

The rearrangement links TRBV27 to TRBJ2-1, with D possibly being TRBD2 (6 bases). Germline-derived CDR1 and CDR2 are MNHEY and SMNVEV (reference sequence). Between the trimmed V and J ends, which lost 0 bases and 1 base, there was a span of 10 bases. There are 16 residues in the CDR3. The CDR3: CASSLSGGLSYNEQFF. DNA for the CDR3: TGTGCCAGCAGTTTATCGGGAGGACTATCCTACAATGAGCAGTTCTTC.

This clone was recorded a few times. The rearrangement uses TRBV18 and TRBJ2-1; 9 positions match TRBD2. V shed 2 bases and J 8 bases; nucleotides not matched to a gene: 4. The CDR3 runs 14 residues. The germline V gene has CDR1 KGHSH and CDR2 LQKENI. In DNA form, the CDR3 reads TGTGCCAGCTCACCATTCCAGCGGGAGGATGAGCAGTTCTTC. Translated: CASSPFQREDEQFF.

V gene TRBV6-5 combines with J gene TRBJ1-2; D remains unclear. The CDR3 sequence is 13 residues long. CDR1 MNHEY and CDR2 SVGAGI come from the germline V gene. Trimming removed 5 bases at V and 4 bases at J, with 11 bases between. The CDR3 DNA is TGTGCCAGCAGTACCACGGGTGGCTATGGCTACACCTTC. Translating it yields CASSTTGGYGYTF.

The DNA of the CDR3 is TGTGCCTGGAGTAACGGGAACAAGGGCGATGAAAAACTGTTTTTT. The encoded protein is CAWSNGNKGDEKLFF. V is TRBV30 and J is TRBJ1-4; D remains unclear. Germline V lookup: CDR1 GTSNPN, CDR2 SVGIG (reference sequence). The V end was cut by 2 bases, the J end by 6 bases, with 16 bases between. This CDR3 comprises 15 residues.

This clone came up a few times. The rearrangement links TRBV30 to TRBJ2-2; 9 positions agree with TRBD1. Germline V CDR1 and CDR2: GTSNPN, SVGIG (reference sequence). V dropped 7 bases and J dropped 5; count of bases not matched to a gene: 8. This CDR3 has 14 amino acids. Written as DNA, the CDR3 is TGTGCCTACACCGGGACAGGGAATACCGGGGAGCTGTTTTTT. Translation: CAYTGTGNTGELFF.

The CDR3 loop reads CASSETSGSGANVLTF. In DNA form, the CDR3 reads TGTGCCAGCAGTGAAACTAGCGGGAGTGGGGCCAACGTCCTGACTTTC. This chain connects TRBV6-4 to TRBJ2-6, with 11 positions matching TRBD2. The CDR3 totals 16 residues. With V trimmed by 3 bases and J by 3 bases, 1 base remained unmatched. Germline V gene sequence: CDR1 MRHNA, CDR2 SNTAGT.

Details on this clone: The sample has other DNA sequences that encode this CDR3 too. V gene TRBV18 combines with J gene TRBJ1-2; 7 bases map to TRBD1. J was trimmed by 4 bases and V by 6 bases; bases with no gene match: 5. Germline CDR1 reads KGHSH; CDR2 reads LQKENI. The CDR3 has 13 amino acids. CDR3 nucleotides: TGTGCCAGCTCCGCGGGACAGCTCTATGGCTACACCTTC. Its protein is CASSAGQLYGYTF.

V and J are TRBV7-3 and TRBJ2-6; tentative D call: TRBD2 (5 bases). Germline V CDR1 and CDR2: SGHTA, FQGTGA. V gave up 5 bases and J gave up 0 bases, with 8 bases separating them. The CDR3 length is 15 residues. DNA of the CDR3: TGTGCCAGCAGCCCGACTAACTCTGGGGCCAACGTCCTGACTTTC. This sequence encodes CASSPTNSGANVLTF.

This clone has just one count. This chain connects TRBV7-9 to TRBJ2-1; a weak D match, TRBD1 (6 bases). This CDR3 comprises 12 residues. V lost 6 bases to trimming and J lost 7 bases, with 10 bases between them. CDR1 is SEHNR, CDR2 FQNEAQ, per germline (reference sequence). The chain's CDR3 is CASRLQGNEQFF. The CDR3 DNA sequence: TGTGCCAGCAGACTGCAGGGGAATGAGCAGTTCTTC. Variable domain in full (rest from reference TRBV7-9 and TRBJ2-1): DTGVSQNPRHKITKRGQNVTFRCDPISEHNRLYWYRQTLGQGPEFLTYFQNEAQLEKSRLLSDRFSAERPKGSFSTLEIQRTEQGDSAMYLCASRLQGNEQFFGPGTRLTVL.

The chain joins TRBV11-2 to TRBJ2-7, with D possibly TRBD1 on 5 matching bases. V lost 1 base and J lost 5, with 12 bases in between. The CDR3 is made up of 14 amino acids. Looked up from germline, CDR1 is SGHAT and CDR2 is FQNNGV. CDR3 in amino acids: CASSLVARAHEQYF. CDR3 sequence (DNA): TGTGCCAGCAGCTTAGTGGCCAGGGCTCACGAGCAGTACTTC.

The rearrangement joins TRBV10-3 to TRBJ1-1, with D perhaps TRBD1 (5 bases). V lost 2 bases and J 1 base, leaving 11 bases between the germline ends. The CDR3 loop spans 15 amino acids. Germline assignment: CDR1 ENHRY and CDR2 SYGVKD. The CDR3 DNA reads as TGTGCCATCAGTGAGGTGACAGAGAGGAACACTGAAGCTTTCTTT. Amino acids: CAISEVTERNTEAFF.

This sequence joins TRBV28 and TRBJ2-1; 8 bases agree with TRBD2. Per the germline V gene, CDR1 is MDHEN and CDR2 is SYDVKM. The length of the CDR3 is 14 residues. The V gene end was trimmed by 1 base and the J gene end by 8 bases; junction bases not matched to a gene: 4. This CDR3 is CASSLYGRADEQFF. The CDR3 bases are TGTGCCAGCAGTTTATACGGGAGGGCCGATGAGCAGTTCTTC.

The chain links TRBV10-2 to TRBJ2-1; 8 bases fit TRBD2. The CDR3 totals 15 residues. After removal of 4 bases from V and 3 bases from J, the junction contained 5 bases not matched to a gene. Germline V CDR1 and CDR2: WSHSY, SAAADI. The DNA for the CDR3 is TGCGCCAGCAGTGCTATGAGCGGGAGCTACAATGAGCAGTTCTTC. Translating it yields CASSAMSGSYNEQFF.

This chain uses TRBV2 with TRBJ1-2, with D maybe TRBD1 (5 bases). V was trimmed by 7 bases and J by 4 bases, leaving 13 bases between them. The CDR3 has 13 amino acids. CDR1 is SNHLY and CDR2 is FYNNEI in the germline V gene. The CDR3 DNA sequence: TGTGCCAGCATCCGGGGGGTTGGCTATGGCTACACCTTC. Its translation is CASIRGVGYGYTF.

The rearrangement links TRBV4-3 to TRBJ2-1, with a weak D call TRBD1 (6 bases). CDR1 is LGHNA, CDR2 YSLEER, per germline. The CDR3 runs 16 residues. The V and J ends lost 0 bases and 5 bases respectively, with 14 bases between them. The CDR3 nucleotides are TGCGCCAGCAGCCAAGATTTAGGGGGTGTGGACAATGAGCAGTTCTTC. Translation: CASSQDLGGVDNEQFF.

The rearrangement uses TRBV28 and TRBJ2-7; no definite D call. The CDR3 has 14 residues. CDR1 MDHEN and CDR2 SYDVKM come from the germline V gene. Between the trimmed V and J ends, which lost 4 bases and 1 base, there was a span of 11 bases. The CDR3 loop reads CASSSFPESYEQYF. The CDR3 nucleotides are TGTGCCAGCAGTTCATTCCCAGAATCCTACGAGCAGTACTTC.

This clone was seen more than once but under ten times. In DNA, the CDR3 is TGTGCCACCAGCAGAGGTGAGACAGGGGGCGACGAGCAGTACTTC. Translating it yields CATSRGETGGDEQYF. The V and J genes are TRBV15 and TRBJ2-7; 10 nucleotides agree with TRBD1. V shed 1 base, J shed 5 bases, and the junction held 5 bases outside the gene matches. The CDR3 is 15 residues long. Germline-derived CDR1 and CDR2 are LNHNV and YYDKDF (reference sequence).